This T cell receptor (beta chain) is drawn from a study of cytomegalovirus exposure and HLA in healthy donors. About this clone itself: What it binds is not known. Other DNA sequences within the sample encode an identical CDR3.

The V gene's germline CDR1 is SGDLS and CDR2 YYNGEE. CDR3 length equals 14 residues. V was trimmed by 2 bases and J by 2 bases, leaving 10 bases between them. PCR primers comprised 60 Vbeta and 13 Jbeta primers. Assay: immunoSEQ multiplex PCR; the TCRdb copy retains only in-frame clones and omits some. This sample carries approximately 79,000 clones, 60% to 80% of them seen once, and the ten largest clones take around a fifth. Study outcomes and limitations: Sequencing depth across donors, presence/absence analyses assumed, was roughly uniform.

The source is a woman in her forties in good health and CMV-seropositive. The chain is built from TRBV9 and TRBJ2-5; D ambiguous. The sample comprised PBMCs. For the CDR3, the DNA is TGTGCCAGCAGCGTGGGCGCAGGTCAAGAGACCCAGTACTTC. It encodes CASSVGAGQETQYF.